The 17 T cell receptor beta chains in this list originate from one sample, sequenced in a study of post-analysis software for immune sequencing data. Included in the TCR beta cDNA libraries were unique molecular identifiers. TCRdb reprocessed the PCR reads via MiXCR and lists one record per CDR3 protein. This sample has approximately 180,000 distinct CDR3 sequences; 25% to 35% occur once, and the top ten carry roughly 1.6%. These receptors are not linked to any known antigen. Study observations and caveats: Controls had lower frequencies than patients of 4 or 5 TRBV segments, which included TRBV5-6, TRBV5-1 and TRBV20-1.

Sample: blood. The receptors were sampled from a girl under 18 with multiple sclerosis.

This clonotype came up a few times. The chain couples TRBV12-5 to TRBJ1-1, with D unresolved. Between the trimmed V and J ends, which lost 1 base and 0 bases, there was a span of 3 bases. The CDR3 is made up of 13 amino acids. The germline gives CDR1 LGHNT, CDR2 FRNRAP. The CDR3 DNA reads as TGTGCTAGTGGTTTGGACGTGAACACTGAAGCTTTCTTT. Its protein product is CASGLDVNTEAFF.

Regarding this clonotype: This clone may be a read error of a much larger clone one base away. V gene TRBV20-1 combines with J gene TRBJ2-4; D gene ambiguous. V was cut by 3 bases and J by 13 bases, with 16 bases left in between. Germline V gene sequence: CDR1 DFQATT, CDR2 SNEGSKA (reference sequence). This CDR3 has 12 amino acids. CDR3 in DNA: TGCAGTGCTAGGGGGATCGAATACAAGCAGTACTTC. Encoded protein: CSARGIEYKQYF.

V gene TRBV4-1 combines with J gene TRBJ1-5; 7 bases map to TRBD1. This CDR3 contains 16 residues. V gave up 4 bases and J gave up 9 bases; unmatched junction bases: 15. Germline CDR1 and CDR2: MGHRA and YSYEKL. This CDR3 is CASSPLETGRVMPQHF. CDR3 in DNA: TGCGCCAGCAGCCCGCTAGAGACAGGGAGGGTAATGCCCCAGCATTTT.

V usage is TRBV3-1 and J usage is TRBJ2-7; D not resolved. Looked up from germline, CDR1 is LGHDT and CDR2 is YNNKEL (reference sequence). CDR3 length: 16 amino acids. V shed 0 bases and J shed 2 bases, with 14 bases lying between them. For the CDR3, the DNA is TGTGCCAGCAGCCAAGATAATGGGGTGTTAACCTACGAGCAGTACTTC. Translated, it gives CASSQDNGVLTYEQYF.

This clonotype has just one count. Mismatch with germline at one junction end may stem from a read error. The gene calls are TRBV15 and TRBJ2-1, with 9 nucleotides matching TRBD2. CDR3 size: 15 residues. Per germline, CDR1 LNHNV and CDR2 YYDKDF (reference sequence). CDR3 nucleotide sequence: TGTGCCGCCAGTCGACTAGCGGACTCCTACAATGAGCAGTTCTTC. Amino acids: CAASRLADSYNEQFF.

This clonotype was detected ten times or more. The rearrangement links TRBV7-2 to TRBJ2-7, with TRBD2 identical over 9 bases. The CDR3 is 15 amino acids. V shed 5 bases and J 5 bases; nucleotides not matched to a gene: 10. CDR1 and CDR2 from the germline V gene are SGHTA and FQGNSA. The CDR3 sequence: CASSPSGRNEDEQYF. The CDR3 bases are TGTGCCAGCAGCCCCAGCGGGAGGAATGAAGACGAGCAGTACTTC.

This clonotype occurred many times. This chain links TRBV7-2 with TRBJ2-1; D is possibly TRBD2 (6 bases). The CDR3 has 14 residues. Germline V gene lookup returns CDR1 SGHTA and CDR2 FQGNSA. V was cut by 3 bases and J by 7 bases, with 13 bases left in between. CDR3 sequence (DNA): TGTGCCAGCAGCTTGACGGGAGCCAAGAATGAGCAGTTCTTC. Translation gives CASSLTGAKNEQFF.

This clonotype was detected ten times or more. The chain joins TRBV7-2 to TRBJ1-2; no clear D. The germline V gene has CDR1 SGHTA and CDR2 FQGNSA. Trimming took off 3 bases at V and 8 bases at J, with 10 bases between the two ends. This CDR3 is 12 amino acids long. The chain's CDR3 is CASSLSVGGYTF. The CDR3, as DNA: TGTGCCAGCAGCTTGTCCGTTGGGGGCTACACCTTC.

On this clonotype itself: Mismatch with germline at one junction end may stem from a read error. The chain uses TRBV15 and TRBJ2-1, with D hard to call. Germline loops: CDR1 LNHNV, CDR2 YYDKDF (reference sequence). This CDR3 comprises 16 residues. CDR3 in amino acids: CATSRDFGPPGNGQFF. CDR3 DNA sequence: TGTGCCACCAGCAGAGATTTCGGCCCCCCGGGTAATGGGCAGTTCTTC.

This clonotype was seen repeatedly, ten times or more. The V gene is TRBV7-6, the J gene TRBJ2-3; the D call may be TRBD1 or TRBD2 (6 bases each). This CDR3 region has 16 residues. Trimming pared 5 bases from V and 0 bases from J, leaving 15 bases between. The V gene's germline CDR1 is SGHVS and CDR2 FNYEAQ. CDR3 residues: CASSLGGTVSTDTQYF. The CDR3 DNA follows: TGTGCCAGCAGCCTAGGGGGGACGGTGAGCACAGATACGCAGTATTTT.

This clonotype was counted many times. The V and J genes are TRBV29-1 and TRBJ1-1, with 7 nucleotides matching TRBD1. This CDR3 is 12 amino acids long. Trimming took 7 bases from V and 3 from J; bases not matched to a gene: 5. The germline V gene has CDR1 SQVTM and CDR2 ANQGSEA. CDR3 nucleotide sequence: TGCAGCGCTGAGGGACAGTACACTGAAGCTTTCTTT. It is translated as CSAEGQYTEAFF.

This clonotype was counted a few times. V gene TRBV20-1 combines with J gene TRBJ1-2; weak D call: TRBD1 (5 bases). CDR1 DFQATT and CDR2 SNEGSKA come from the germline V gene (reference sequence). V lost 6 bases and J 3 bases, leaving 17 bases between the germline ends. The CDR3 spans 14 residues. As DNA, the CDR3 is TGCAGTGCACACTCTCCGGGACGAGACTATGGCTACACCTTC. Residues: CSAHSPGRDYGYTF.

The J gene is TRBJ1-2, the V gene TRBV3-1; 7 bases agree with TRBD1. Germline V gene lookup returns CDR1 LGHDT and CDR2 YNNKEL (reference sequence). The ends lost 4 bases at V and 2 bases at J; junction bases unmatched: 10. The CDR3 has 16 amino acids. Written as DNA, the CDR3 is TGTGCCAGCAGCCGACAGGGCCAAACCTTAAACTATGGCTACACCTTC. This codes for CASSRQGQTLNYGYTF.

The rearrangement uses TRBV7-9 and TRBJ1-1; no clear D gene. The V and J ends lost 5 bases and 3 bases respectively, with 7 bases between them. From germline, CDR1 is SEHNR and CDR2 FQNEAQ (reference sequence). The CDR3 runs 12 residues. CDR3 loop: CASSVRDTEAFF. The CDR3 DNA is TGTGCCAGCAGCGTACGGGACACTGAAGCTTTCTTT.

This clonotype was seen a single time. The V gene is TRBV21-1, the J gene TRBJ1-2; whether TRBD1, the table's D call, matches the DNA was not checked. TRBV21-1 is reported as a pseudogene. This CDR3 has 18 residues. CDR3 sequence (DNA): TGTGCCAGCAGCCCGAATTTCGGCGCCCCGGGGGAGAATAATGGCTACACCTTC. Protein product: CASSPNFGAPGENNGYTF.

This clonotype was seen repeatedly, ten times or more. The rearrangement uses TRBV11-2 and TRBJ2-1; D call uncertain. This CDR3 contains 13 residues. V lost 0 bases, J lost 10 bases, and 10 bases lay in between. Germline CDR1 SGHAT, CDR2 FQNNGV. DNA for the CDR3: TGTGCCAGCAGCTTAGATCAGGAAGGGGAGCAGTTCTTC. Its translation is CASSLDQEGEQFF.

Regarding this clonotype: This may stem from a read error, because a much larger clone lies one nucleotide away. This chain uses TRBV20-1 with TRBJ1-2, with 9 positions matching TRBD1. Germline V gene lookup returns CDR1 DFQATT and CDR2 SNEGSKA (reference sequence). The CDR3 length is 13 residues. V was clipped by 5 bases and J by 4 bases; unmatched bases: 5. For the CDR3, the DNA is TGCAGTGCTCGAGGGACAGGGTGCTATGGCTACACCTTC. This codes for CSARGTGCYGYTF.